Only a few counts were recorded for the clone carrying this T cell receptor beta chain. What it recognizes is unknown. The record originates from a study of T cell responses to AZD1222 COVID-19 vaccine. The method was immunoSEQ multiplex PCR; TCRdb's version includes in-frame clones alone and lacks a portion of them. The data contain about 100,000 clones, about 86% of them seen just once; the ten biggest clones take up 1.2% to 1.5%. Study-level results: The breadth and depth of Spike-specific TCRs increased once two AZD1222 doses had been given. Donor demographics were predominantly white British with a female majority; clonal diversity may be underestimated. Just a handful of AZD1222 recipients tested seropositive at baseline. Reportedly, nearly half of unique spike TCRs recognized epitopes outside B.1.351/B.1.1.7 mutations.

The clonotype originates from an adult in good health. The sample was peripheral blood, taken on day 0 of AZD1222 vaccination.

The DNA for the CDR3 is TGTGCCAGCTCACCACCAGGACAAATTTATGGCTACACCTTC. This gives the protein CASSPPGQIYGYTF. The chain employs TRBV18 and TRBJ1-2; D possibly corresponds to TRBD1 (5 bases). The CDR3 sequence is 14 residues long. Trimming pared 0 bases from V and 5 bases from J, leaving 10 bases between. Germline lookup yields CDR1 KGHSH and CDR2 LQKENI.